This T cell receptor beta chain appears in the sequencing data of a study of a mutant IDH1 vaccine in newly diagnosed glioma listed by TCRdb under 2021. With regard to the full study: Patients were given eight vaccinations, in weeks 1, 3, 5, 7, 11, 15, 19 and 23, which matched visits V03 through V10. Vaccination started 4-6 weeks after radiotherapy alone, or was given together with temozolomide cycles in the groups whose treatment included chemotherapy. The roughly 30 treated patients were approximately 62% male and roughly 40% female, with a mean age of around 40 years. Before enrollment, most patients had been given radiochemotherapy with temozolomide as standard therapy, while the rest had received either radiotherapy alone or temozolomide alone. Peripheral blood was drawn at six visits: V03 (baseline), V05, V07, V10, V12 and V13. Longitudinal TCRB deep sequencing was performed for about two dozen treated patients wherever samples were available for exploratory analyses.

Overall study outcomes, separate from this receptor: Vaccine-induced immune responses across multiple MHC alleles were detected in about 93% of patients. Selection of PBMC samples for TCRB deep sequencing was based on availability. Changes in the top peripheral T cell clonotypes picked up by TCRB sequencing did not appear to be linked to pseudoprogression. The authors noted that analyses of patient blood samples could not be reproduced because of sample limitations.

According to the germline V gene, CDR1 reads MNHEY and CDR2 reads SVGAGI. The CDR3 sequence holds 14 residues, the cysteine and phenylalanine included. CDR3 DNA is the only sequence kept; it has 42 bases, read in frame from the first base. V and J are truncated by 6 bases and 1 base respectively, leaving an intervening sequence of 12 bases. Receptors were amplified or captured by the immunoSEQ multiplex PCR assay. Following the manufacturer's protocol, the hsTCRB Kit was used to amplify rearranged TCR beta chain sequences. An Illumina MiSeq was used to sequence the TCRB libraries. The paper's data handling went like this. The proprietary platform of the kit vendor was used for demultiplexing, trimming and gene mapping. Entries here come from immuneACCESS through TCRdb and include only in-frame sequences with V and J called. Some clones fail to appear in such tables; in the studies checked, an unresolved V gene covers under half of the shortfall, and the cause of the remainder is unknown. The DNA gave D and trimming, while V, J and clone size come from that table. The sample includes around 66,000 clones, with about 80% observed a single time. The ten largest clones take up 5.9% of the sample.

With regard to this clone: Its antigen remains undetermined. Base quality data are lacking; no much larger clone is found one base away.

This specimen's time point label, interpreted: week 11, during vaccination. A 20-mer mutant IDH1 peptide at 300 micrograms in Montanide made up each vaccine dose, which was injected subcutaneously together with topical imiquimod. The donors had newly diagnosed IDH1-mutant astrocytomas of WHO grade 3 or 4 that showed loss of nuclear ATRX. The samples were drawn from NOA16, a multicentre, single-arm, open-label phase I trial in Germany that tested a mutant IDH1 peptide vaccine in humans for the first time. Genomic DNA for TCRB sequencing was isolated from EDTA blood with the DNeasy Blood and Tissue Kit.

This specimen consisted of PBMCs, obtained from a glioma patient whose treatment included an IDH1 peptide vaccine. The chain employs TRBV6-5 and TRBJ2-5; TRBD2 is a weak D gene call, 6 bases matching. This receptor was taken from a man in his fifties or sixties with glioma. The CDR3 amino acid sequence is: CASRLSGLQETQYF. The DNA sequence is as follows: TGTGCCAGCAGACTTAGCGGTCTCCAAGAGACCCAGTACTTC.